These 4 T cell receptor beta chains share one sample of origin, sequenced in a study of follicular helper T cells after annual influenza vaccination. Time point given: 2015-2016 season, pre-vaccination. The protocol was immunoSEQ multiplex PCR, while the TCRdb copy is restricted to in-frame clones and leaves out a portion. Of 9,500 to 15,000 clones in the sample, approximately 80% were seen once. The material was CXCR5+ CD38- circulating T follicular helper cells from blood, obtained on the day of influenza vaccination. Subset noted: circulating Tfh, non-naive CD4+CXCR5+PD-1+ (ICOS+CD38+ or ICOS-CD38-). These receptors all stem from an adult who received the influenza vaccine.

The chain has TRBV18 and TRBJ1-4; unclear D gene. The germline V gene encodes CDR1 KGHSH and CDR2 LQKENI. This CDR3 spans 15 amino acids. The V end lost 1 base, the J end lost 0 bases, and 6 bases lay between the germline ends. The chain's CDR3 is CASSPQSTTNEKLFF. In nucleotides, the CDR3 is TGTGCCAGCTCACCACAGTCCACAACTAATGAAAAACTGTTTTTT.

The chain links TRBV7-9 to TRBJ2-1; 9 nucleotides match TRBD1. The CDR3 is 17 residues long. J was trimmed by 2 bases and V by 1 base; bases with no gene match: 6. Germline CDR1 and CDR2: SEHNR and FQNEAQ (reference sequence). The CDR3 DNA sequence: TGTGCCAGCAGCTTAGGAGAATGGACAGGGGCCTACAATGAGCAGTTCTTC. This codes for CASSLGEWTGAYNEQFF.

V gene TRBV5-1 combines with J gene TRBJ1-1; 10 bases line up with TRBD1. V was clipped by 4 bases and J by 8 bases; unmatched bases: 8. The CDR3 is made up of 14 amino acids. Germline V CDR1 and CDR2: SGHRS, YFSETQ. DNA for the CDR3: TGCGCCAGCAGCATGACAGGGGGCGGGCGGGAAGCTTTCTTT. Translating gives CASSMTGGGREAFF.

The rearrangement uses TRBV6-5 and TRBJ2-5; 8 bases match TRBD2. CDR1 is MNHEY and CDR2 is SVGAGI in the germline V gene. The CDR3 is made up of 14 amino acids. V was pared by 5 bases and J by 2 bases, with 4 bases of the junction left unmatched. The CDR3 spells CASSRRGGQETQYF. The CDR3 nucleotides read TGTGCCAGCAGTCGCCGGGGGGGACAAGAGACCCAGTACTTC.